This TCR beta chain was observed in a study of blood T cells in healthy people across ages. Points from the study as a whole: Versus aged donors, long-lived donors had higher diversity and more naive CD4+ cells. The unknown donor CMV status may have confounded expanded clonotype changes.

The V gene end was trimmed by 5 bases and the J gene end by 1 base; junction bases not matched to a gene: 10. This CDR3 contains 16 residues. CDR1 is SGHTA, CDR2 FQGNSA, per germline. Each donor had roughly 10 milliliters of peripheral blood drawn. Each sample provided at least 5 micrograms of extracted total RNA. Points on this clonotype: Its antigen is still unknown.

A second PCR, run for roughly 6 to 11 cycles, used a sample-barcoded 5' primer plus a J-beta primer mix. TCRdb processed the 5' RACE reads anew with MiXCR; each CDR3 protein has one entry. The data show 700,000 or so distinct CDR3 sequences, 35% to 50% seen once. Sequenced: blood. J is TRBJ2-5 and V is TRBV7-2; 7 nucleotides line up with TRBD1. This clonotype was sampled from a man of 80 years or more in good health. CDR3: CASSQRARGPQETQYF. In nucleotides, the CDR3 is TGTGCCAGCAGCCAGAGGGCTAGGGGGCCCCAAGAGACCCAGTACTTC.